The 22 T cell receptor beta chains reported below all come from one sample, sequenced in a study of Ad26.COV2.S vaccination and SARS-CoV-2 variants. TCRdb keeps only in-frame clones here, not all; method: immunoSEQ multiplex PCR. Found here are 400,000 to 450,000 clones, about 92% of them singletons; the top ten hold approximately 4.5%. Treatment: over 15 received Ad26.COV2.S at low or high dose, single or two shots; five or six received placebo; per-sample allocation not given. The study sampled participants on day 63 after the first vaccine or placebo injection. The sequences come from peripheral blood, collected in a trial of Ad26.COV2.S vaccine versus placebo. These receptors were taken from a person aged 18-60 years who received the Ad26.COV2.S COVID-19 vaccine or a placebo.

Here the CDR3 reads CASRGWGANVLTF. The DNA of the CDR3 is TGTGCCAGCAGGGGCTGGGGGGCCAACGTCCTGACTTTC. The chain joins TRBV2 to TRBJ2-6; D remains unclear. Germline V CDR1 and CDR2: SNHLY, FYNNEI. Trimming took off 6 bases at V and 4 bases at J, with 7 bases between the two ends. The CDR3 spans 13 residues.

This chain joins TRBV5-1 and TRBJ2-5; D perhaps matches TRBD2 (5 bases). This CDR3 has 17 amino acids. Germline V gene sequence: CDR1 SGHRS, CDR2 YFSETQ. Trimming cost V 0 bases and J 3 bases, with 18 bases left between them. The DNA of the CDR3 is TGCGCCAGCAGCTTGGTCAGATCGGGGTCTGGAAAAGAGACCCAGTACTTC. It is translated as CASSLVRSGSGKETQYF. Looking up the rest from reference TRBV5-1 and TRBJ2-5 gives the full variable domain: KAGVTQTPRYLIKTRGQQVTLSCSPISGHRSVSWYQQTPGQGLQFLFEYFSETQRNKGNFPGRFSGRQFSNSRSEMNVSTLELGDSALYLCASSLVRSGSGKETQYFGPGTRLLVL.

The chain links TRBV6-5 to TRBJ2-3; TRBD2 matches 10 bases. CDR3 length: 15 amino acids. The ends lost 8 bases at V and 0 bases at J; junction bases unmatched: 5. CDR1 MNHEY and CDR2 SVGAGI come from the germline V gene. The CDR3 sequence is CASGPTSGSTDTQYF. The CDR3 DNA is TGTGCCAGCGGTCCGACTAGCGGGAGCACAGATACGCAGTATTTT.

This CDR3 reads CATSVLDTQYF. CDR3 nucleotides: TGTGCCACCAGTGTGCTAGATACGCAGTATTTT. J is TRBJ2-3 and V is TRBV24-1; D is unresolved. The CDR3 extends over 11 amino acids. Between the trimmed V and J ends, which lost 5 bases and 5 bases, there was a span of 4 bases. Germline V gene lookup returns CDR1 KGHDR and CDR2 SFDVKD.

The chain is built from TRBV5-1 and TRBJ2-7; D remains ambiguous. Trimming stripped 0 bases from V and 7 bases from J, with 11 bases between. Germline V gene lookup returns CDR1 SGHRS and CDR2 YFSETQ. CDR3 size: 13 residues. The CDR3 DNA follows: TGCGCCAGCAGCTTGGGGACGGATCGGGAGCAGTACTTC. This gives the protein CASSLGTDREQYF. The variable domain in full, completed from reference TRBV5-1 and TRBJ2-7, reads KAGVTQTPRYLIKTRGQQVTLSCSPISGHRSVSWYQQTPGQGLQFLFEYFSETQRNKGNFPGRFSGRQFSNSRSEMNVSTLELGDSALYLCASSLGTDREQYFGPGTRLTVT.

The sample holds a few counts of this clone. This CDR3 is CASSLEGDGYNEQFF. The CDR3 region has the DNA TGCGCCAGCAGCTTGGAGGGAGACGGTTACAATGAGCAGTTCTTC. V gene TRBV5-1 combines with J gene TRBJ2-1; possibly TRBD2 for D (5 bases). CDR3 length: 15 residues. Germline loops: CDR1 SGHRS, CDR2 YFSETQ. The germline V and J ends were trimmed by 0 bases and 4 bases, with 11 bases remaining between them.

The chain carries TRBV7-9 and TRBJ2-7; possible D gene TRBD2, 5 bases. Germline CDR1 is SEHNR and CDR2 is FQNEAQ (reference sequence). The CDR3 is 17 residues long. V was clipped by 5 bases and J by 1 base, with 21 bases between them. The CDR3 nucleotides read TGTGCCAGCAGCCACCTCCCGCGGACTTACGATTCCTACGAGCAGTACTTC. Translating it yields CASSHLPRTYDSYEQYF. The whole variable domain, remainder taken from reference TRBV7-9 and TRBJ2-7, is DTGVSQNPRHKITKRGQNVTFRCDPISEHNRLYWYRQTLGQGPEFLTYFQNEAQLEKSRLLSDRFSAERPKGSFSTLEIQRTEQGDSAMYLCASSHLPRTYDSYEQYFGPGTRLTVT.

The chain employs TRBV28 and TRBJ2-3; D gene unclear. Per the germline V gene, CDR1 is MDHEN and CDR2 is SYDVKM. V shed 5 bases and J shed 0 bases, with 15 bases lying between them. The CDR3 loop spans 16 amino acids. DNA of the CDR3: TGTGCCAGCAGTCCGGCAAGTCGGATAAGCACAGATACGCAGTATTTT. Translated, it gives CASSPASRISTDTQYF.

The V gene is TRBV10-2, the J gene TRBJ2-7; 9 bases are shared with TRBD2. V was clipped by 4 bases and J by 2 bases; unmatched bases: 6. CDR3 size: 15 residues. CDR1 is WSHSY and CDR2 is SAAADI in the germline V gene. The CDR3 spells CASSVRASGTYEQYF. The CDR3 bases are TGCGCCAGCAGTGTAAGGGCTAGCGGGACCTACGAGCAGTACTTC.

This CDR3 reads CASSPLSDNEQFF. DNA for the CDR3: TGTGCCAGCAGCCCCCTGTCGGACAATGAGCAGTTCTTC. The chain recombines TRBV7-8 with TRBJ2-1; D unclear. V lost 5 bases and J lost 5, with 10 bases in between. The CDR3 length is 13 residues. Germline CDR1 SGHVS, CDR2 FQNEAQ.

This clone has more than one count but fewer than ten. The chain carries TRBV5-6 and TRBJ2-7; 8 bases are shared with TRBD1. The CDR3 is made up of 13 amino acids. Losses at the gene ends were 3 bases for V and 3 bases for J; bases not matched to a gene: 2. CDR1 and CDR2 (germline): SGHDT, YYEEEE. CDR3 sequence reads: CASSSGQDYEQYF. The CDR3 nucleotides read TGTGCCAGCAGCTCGGGACAGGACTACGAGCAGTACTTC.

The DNA for the CDR3 is TGTGCCACCCAACAGGGCGCCTACGAGCAGTACTTC. Translation: CATQQGAYEQYF. This chain uses TRBV27 with TRBJ2-7; D is possibly TRBD1 (6 bases). CDR1 MNHEY and CDR2 SMNVEV come from the germline V gene (reference sequence). Trimming removed 10 bases from V and 2 bases from J, with 12 bases in between. The CDR3 spans 12 residues.

V and J are TRBV27 and TRBJ2-7, with D perhaps TRBD2 (6 bases). This CDR3 has 14 residues. CDR1 is MNHEY and CDR2 is SMNVEV in the germline V gene (reference sequence). Trimming removed 8 bases from V and 4 bases from J, with 18 bases in between. CDR3 in DNA: TGTGCCAGCGGACTCGGCGGGATTCGGTACGAGCAGTACTTC. Its protein is CASGLGGIRYEQYF.

V gene TRBV7-2 combines with J gene TRBJ1-4; no definite D call. Germline V gives CDR1 SGHTA, CDR2 FQGNSA. The CDR3 extends over 16 amino acids. V lost 5 bases to trimming and J lost 0 bases, with 13 bases between them. The chain's CDR3 is CASSKTRVTTNEKLFF. The CDR3 region has the DNA TGTGCCAGCAGCAAGACCCGGGTGACAACTAATGAAAAACTGTTTTTT.

The V call is TRBV7-9, the J call TRBJ2-7; perhaps D is TRBD1 or TRBD2 (5 bases each). Trimming took 6 bases from V and 0 from J, leaving 9 bases between them. CDR1 and CDR2 (germline): SEHNR, FQNEAQ (reference sequence). The length of the CDR3 is 13 residues. The CDR3, as DNA: TGTGCCAGCAGAGCCGGGACCTCCTACGAGCAGTACTTC. This codes for CASRAGTSYEQYF.

The chain joins TRBV19 to TRBJ2-1; tentatively, D is TRBD1 (6 bases). The CDR3 is made up of 16 amino acids. Germline V lookup: CDR1 LNHDA, CDR2 SQIVND (reference sequence). The V end was cut by 5 bases, the J end by 1 base, with 15 bases between. CDR3 loop: CASSSLTGTSYNEQFF. CDR3 coding DNA: TGTGCCAGTAGTTCGCTGACAGGTACTTCCTACAATGAGCAGTTCTTC. The full variable domain, with the rest looked up from reference TRBV19 and TRBJ2-1, is DGGITQSPKYLFRKEGQNVTLSCEQNLNHDAMYWYRQDPGQGLRLIYYSQIVNDFQKGDIAEGYSVSREKKESFPLTVTSAQKNPTAFYLCASSSLTGTSYNEQFFGPGTRLTVL.

The chain is built from TRBV10-3 and TRBJ2-7, with 8 bases matching TRBD1. This CDR3 is 14 amino acids long. The germline CDR1 and CDR2 sequences are ENHRY and SYGVKD. J was trimmed by 1 base and V by 5 bases; bases with no gene match: 4. CDR3 nucleotides: TGTGCCATCAGTCCACAGGGGGGTTCCTACGAGCAGTACTTC. Its protein is CAISPQGGSYEQYF.

The V call is TRBV4-3, the J call TRBJ1-1; TRBD1 matches 9 bases. V was pared by 2 bases and J by 3 bases, with 1 base of the junction left unmatched. This CDR3 comprises 14 residues. Germline loops: CDR1 LGHNA, CDR2 YSLEER. The CDR3 is CASSQRDRDTEAFF. CDR3 in DNA: TGCGCCAGCAGCCAACGGGACAGGGACACTGAAGCTTTCTTT.

The chain has TRBV6-1 and TRBJ1-1; no clear D gene. Germline V CDR1 and CDR2: MNHNS, SASEGT. The CDR3 runs to 17 residues. The V and J ends lost 4 bases and 5 bases respectively, with 23 bases between them. CDR3 in DNA: TGTGCCAGCAGTGGGGGTGGACCAGACCTATGGAGGACTGAAGCTTTCTTT. Translating gives CASSGGGPDLWRTEAFF.

The gene calls are TRBV19 and TRBJ2-7, with 8 bases identical to TRBD2. Germline CDR1 and CDR2: LNHDA and SQIVND (reference sequence). V lost 6 bases, J lost 0 bases, and 4 bases stayed unmatched. There are 14 residues in the CDR3. The CDR3 loop is CASRESGSSYEQYF. The CDR3 DNA reads TGTGCCAGTAGGGAAAGCGGGAGCTCCTACGAGCAGTACTTC.

This clone was detected only a few times. The rearrangement joins TRBV6-2 or TRBV6-3 to TRBJ1-5; 9 bases are a match to TRBD1. Germline values: CDR1 MNHEY, CDR2 SVGEGT. V was clipped by 4 bases and J by 4 bases; unmatched bases: 2. The CDR3 spans 14 residues. The CDR3 sequence is CASSSGTGNQPQHF. The CDR3 bases are TGTGCCAGCAGTTCCGGGACAGGGAATCAGCCCCAGCATTTT.

V is TRBV12-3 or TRBV12-4 and J is TRBJ2-1; D is ambiguous. V lost 6 bases and J lost 10, with 10 bases in between. This CDR3 has 11 amino acids. CDR3 sequence reads: CASSHPGEQFF. CDR3 nucleotides: TGTGCCAGCAGCCACCCCGGAGAGCAGTTCTTC.